The source of this TCR beta chain is a study of T cell responses to AZD1222 COVID-19 vaccine. Study-level findings and limits: Just six or seven AZD1222 recipients tested seropositive at baseline. Unmutated variant regions are reportedly the target of nearly half of TCRs that are spike-specific.

The repertoire was sequenced with immunoSEQ multiplex PCR; TCRdb's copy has only in-frame clones and lacks some. This table has about 180,000 clones, roughly 94% appearing once. Analyses pooled second doses at about 4 or about 12 weeks. This CDR3 has 15 amino acids. Germline-derived CDR1 and CDR2 are LGHNA and YNFKEQ. Trimming stripped 0 bases from V and 6 bases from J, with 11 bases between. As concerns this clone: Its antigen remains unidentified.

The specimen comprised peripheral blood, sampled 28 days after the second AZD1222 dose. This sequence joins TRBV4-2 and TRBJ1-4, with D tentatively TRBD1 (6 bases). This TCR derives from an adult who received the AZD1222 COVID-19 vaccine. The CDR3 is CASSQEKAGDEKLFF. In DNA, the CDR3 is TGTGCCAGCAGCCAAGAAAAGGCAGGGGATGAAAAACTGTTTTTT.